Listed below are T cell receptor beta chains from one sample, sequenced in a study of naive and memory T cell subsets. TCRdb independently ran MiXCR on the UMI-ligation and nested PCR reads; one entry per CDR3 protein. The sample comprises 20,000 to 25,000 distinct CDR3 sequences, about 6.4% of which are singletons, and 6.2% rests with the top ten. This specimen consisted of skin, obtained from a tuberculin skin test site. Receptors were obtained from an adult in good health. CDR3s include the opening cysteine and the closing phenylalanine or tryptophan. Each record gives: CDR3 protein, CDR3 DNA, J gene, D gene, clone size, V gene. The D gene is left open where the match is weak. The listing skips clone size in some rows; elsewhere it reads once, few, many or a size class.

cdr3_aa: CASSIGGSYNEQFF; cdr3_nt: TGTGCCAGTAGTATAGGGGGCAGCTACAATGAGCAGTTCTTC; j_call: TRBJ2-1; d_call: -; clone_size: -; v_call: TRBV19
cdr3_aa: CASSYYPSSYNEQFF; cdr3_nt: TGTGCCAGCAGCTATTACCCGAGCTCCTACAATGAGCAGTTCTTC; j_call: TRBJ2-1; d_call: -; clone_size: many; v_call: TRBV12-3/TRBV12-4
cdr3_aa: CASSRETDADRRNTEAFF; cdr3_nt: TGTGCCAGCAGTCGAGAGACGGACGCGGACCGACGGAACACTGAAGCTTTCTTT; j_call: TRBJ1-1; d_call: -; clone_size: many; v_call: TRBV6-2/TRBV6-3
cdr3_aa: CASSFFRDYLTYEQYF; cdr3_nt: TGTGCCAGCAGCTTTTTCAGGGACTACCTTACCTACGAGCAGTACTTC; j_call: TRBJ2-7; d_call: TRBD2; clone_size: many; v_call: TRBV5-4
cdr3_aa: CASSLRAAYNQPQHF; cdr3_nt: TGTGCCAGCAGCTTGCGGGCAGCCTACAATCAGCCCCAGCATTTT; j_call: TRBJ1-5; d_call: -; clone_size: -; v_call: TRBV5-6
cdr3_aa: CASRSYTDTQYF; cdr3_nt: TGTGCCAGCAGATCGTACACAGATACGCAGTATTTT; j_call: TRBJ2-3; d_call: -; clone_size: -; v_call: TRBV11-2
cdr3_aa: CATWPGQGMNEQFF; cdr3_nt: TGTGCCACCTGGCCGGGACAGGGTATGAATGAGCAGTTCTTC; j_call: TRBJ2-1; d_call: TRBD1; clone_size: many; v_call: TRBV15
cdr3_aa: CASSVSPGTEYYGYTF; cdr3_nt: TGTGCCAGCAGCGTCTCCCCAGGCACGGAATACTATGGCTACACCTTC; j_call: TRBJ1-2; d_call: -; clone_size: -; v_call: TRBV9
cdr3_aa: CASSSGQGYEQYF; cdr3_nt: TGCGCCAGCAGCTCCGGACAGGGATACGAGCAGTACTTC; j_call: TRBJ2-7; d_call: TRBD1; clone_size: many; v_call: TRBV5-1
cdr3_aa: CASSEGGGAKNIQYF; cdr3_nt: TGTGCCAGCAGCGAGGGGGGAGGGGCCAAAAACATTCAGTACTTC; j_call: TRBJ2-4; d_call: -; clone_size: -; v_call: TRBV7-2
cdr3_aa: CASSPPGGRALYNEQFF; cdr3_nt: TGTGCCAGCTCACCACCGGGAGGGAGGGCCTTATACAATGAGCAGTTCTTC; j_call: TRBJ2-1; d_call: TRBD2; clone_size: many; v_call: TRBV18
cdr3_aa: CSAPDRISTDTQYF; cdr3_nt: TGCAGTGCTCCGGACAGAATCAGCACAGATACGCAGTATTTT; j_call: TRBJ2-3; d_call: -; clone_size: -; v_call: TRBV20-1
cdr3_aa: CASSVGPGLAGLEQFF; cdr3_nt: TGTGCCAGCAGCGTAGGACCGGGACTAGCGGGCCTTGAGCAGTTCTTC; j_call: TRBJ2-1; d_call: TRBD2; clone_size: many; v_call: TRBV9
cdr3_aa: CASSIGRNTDTQYF; cdr3_nt: TGTGCCAGTAGTATAGGACGGAACACAGATACGCAGTATTTT; j_call: TRBJ2-3; d_call: -; clone_size: few; v_call: TRBV19
cdr3_aa: CAITLAGLPGEQFF; cdr3_nt: TGTGCCATCACCTTAGCGGGACTGCCGGGGGAGCAGTTCTTC; j_call: TRBJ2-1; d_call: TRBD2; clone_size: many; v_call: TRBV6-2/TRBV6-3
cdr3_aa: CAWSVLNGQQPQHF; cdr3_nt: TGTGCCTGGAGTGTACTGAACGGCCAGCAGCCCCAGCATTTT; j_call: TRBJ1-5; d_call: -; clone_size: many; v_call: TRBV30
cdr3_aa: CASSSRGSGANVLTF; cdr3_nt: TGTGCCAGCAGCTCAAGGGGTTCTGGGGCCAACGTCCTGACTTTC; j_call: TRBJ2-6; d_call: -; clone_size: many; v_call: TRBV7-2
cdr3_aa: CSAPSVQTNSYNEQFF; cdr3_nt: TGCAGTGCTCCTAGCGTTCAGACTAACTCCTACAATGAGCAGTTCTTC; j_call: TRBJ2-1; d_call: -; clone_size: many; v_call: TRBV20-1
cdr3_aa: CASSLSWTRTDTQYF; cdr3_nt: TGTGCCAGCAGTTTATCGTGGACTCGCACAGATACGCAGTATTTT; j_call: TRBJ2-3; d_call: -; clone_size: many; v_call: TRBV27
cdr3_aa: CASSFSGGGYEQYF; cdr3_nt: TGTGCCAGCAGCTTTAGCGGGGGGGGTTACGAGCAGTACTTC; j_call: TRBJ2-7; d_call: TRBD2; clone_size: few; v_call: TRBV7-2
cdr3_aa: CASSQSGRELFF; cdr3_nt: TGTGCCAGCAGCCAAAGCGGGCGGGAGCTGTTTTTT; j_call: TRBJ2-2; d_call: -; clone_size: -; v_call: TRBV5-4
cdr3_aa: CATVPGTGVQRSYEQYF; cdr3_nt: TGTGCCACCGTCCCGGGGACAGGGGTCCAACGCTCCTACGAGCAGTACTTC; j_call: TRBJ2-7; d_call: TRBD1; clone_size: many; v_call: TRBV24-1
cdr3_aa: CASSLSSGRAGELFF; cdr3_nt: TGTGCCAGCAGCCTATCGAGCGGGAGGGCCGGGGAGCTGTTTTTT; j_call: TRBJ2-2; d_call: TRBD2; clone_size: many; v_call: TRBV3-1
cdr3_aa: CASSFGDRANEKLFF; cdr3_nt: TGTGCCAGCAGTTTTGGCGACAGGGCTAATGAAAAACTGTTTTTT; j_call: TRBJ1-4; d_call: TRBD1; clone_size: few; v_call: TRBV28
cdr3_aa: CASSIGSNRDTQYF; cdr3_nt: TGTGCCAGTAGTATCGGGTCAAACCGAGATACGCAGTATTTT; j_call: TRBJ2-3; d_call: -; clone_size: -; v_call: TRBV19
cdr3_aa: CASSIFKSPGLARDTQYF; cdr3_nt: TGTGCCAGTAGTATCTTTAAATCGCCGGGACTAGCGAGGGATACGCAGTATTTT; j_call: TRBJ2-3; d_call: TRBD2; clone_size: many; v_call: TRBV19
cdr3_aa: CASSQGRGYNEQFF; cdr3_nt: TGCGCCAGCAGCCAAGGGAGAGGGTACAATGAGCAGTTCTTC; j_call: TRBJ2-1; d_call: -; clone_size: medium-sized; v_call: TRBV4-3
cdr3_aa: CASSDSGTSGTDTQYF; cdr3_nt: TGTGCCAGCAGTGACTCCGGGACTAGCGGGACAGATACGCAGTATTTT; j_call: TRBJ2-3; d_call: TRBD2; clone_size: many; v_call: TRBV6-4
cdr3_aa: CASSASAGSNTGELFF; cdr3_nt: TGTGCCAGCAGCGCCTCAGCGGGCTCGAACACCGGGGAGCTGTTTTTT; j_call: TRBJ2-2; d_call: -; clone_size: many; v_call: TRBV9
cdr3_aa: CASSTAHPRLAGRSGANVLTF; cdr3_nt: TGTGCCAGCAGCACCGCCCACCCTAGACTAGCGGGACGCTCTGGGGCCAACGTCCTGACTTTC; j_call: TRBJ2-6; d_call: TRBD2; clone_size: many; v_call: TRBV9
cdr3_aa: CASSHGSQETQYF; cdr3_nt: TGTGCCAGCAGCCATGGATCCCAAGAGACCCAGTACTTC; j_call: TRBJ2-5; d_call: -; clone_size: many; v_call: TRBV6-5